Below are 25 T cell receptor beta chains sequenced from a single sample in a study of CD8 T cells in Susac syndrome. Random hexamers were used to reverse transcribe an amount of roughly 0.45 to 1 ug RNA. MiXCR was run by TCRdb on the immunoSEQ multiplex PCR reads, yielding one entry per CDR3 protein. In the table there are 200,000 to 250,000 distinct CDR3 sequences, nearly 97% of which are singletons. Specimen: CD4+ T cells from PBMCs. These receptors were obtained from a human donor with multiple sclerosis.

The chain links TRBV30 to TRBJ2-7, with TRBD1 as a possible D gene (5 bases). This CDR3 is built from 13 residues. V lost 0 bases, J lost 7 bases, and 13 bases lay in between. Germline loops: CDR1 GTSNPN, CDR2 SVGIG (reference sequence). The CDR3 region has the DNA TGTGCCTGGAGTGTATCGGACAACCAGGAGCAGTACTTC. It translates to CAWSVSDNQEQYF.

The chain joins TRBV28 to TRBJ1-2, with 7 bases fitting TRBD1. This CDR3 spans 13 amino acids. CDR1 is MDHEN, CDR2 SYDVKM, per germline. The V segment lost 6 bases and the J segment 7 bases; nucleotides outside the gene matches: 8. The DNA for the CDR3 is TGTGCCAGCAGAAATCGGACAGGACGTGGCTACACCTTC. Protein: CASRNRTGRGYTF.

This rearrangement joins TRBV9 to TRBJ2-5; D unclear. The germline V and J ends were trimmed by 6 bases and 5 bases, with 17 bases remaining between them. Germline V gene data show CDR1 as SGDLS and CDR2 as YYNGEE. The CDR3 runs to 14 residues. CDR3 sequence: CASTTRPGTETQYF. The DNA for the CDR3 is TGTGCCAGCACCACCCGGCCGGGTACGGAGACCCAGTACTTC.

The chain carries TRBV14 and TRBJ1-2; D is possibly TRBD1 (5 bases). The CDR3 runs 14 residues. V lost 4 bases and J lost 6, with 15 bases in between. CDR1 and CDR2 (germline): SGHDN, FVKESK. CDR3 nucleotides: TGTGCCAGCAGCCGTGCAGGGTCCGTCAATGGCTACACCTTC. Protein sequence: CASSRAGSVNGYTF.

The genes are TRBV19 and TRBJ1-2, with D possibly TRBD1 on 5 matching bases. The CDR3 loop spans 15 amino acids. Deletions cut 7 bases from V and 3 bases from J, with 18 bases between. Looked up from germline, CDR1 is LNHDA and CDR2 is SQIVND (reference sequence). The CDR3 spells CASNQNDRSYYGYTF. The CDR3 DNA reads TGTGCCAGTAACCAAAACGACAGATCCTACTATGGCTACACCTTC.

The chain is built from TRBV18 and TRBJ2-7; 7 bases fit TRBD2. J was trimmed by 7 bases and V by 3 bases; bases with no gene match: 15. The CDR3 loop spans 16 amino acids. CDR1 is KGHSH and CDR2 is LQKENI in the germline V gene. The CDR3 coding sequence is TGTGCCAGCTCACCCCGGGTGGCGGGAGAGTCCCCTGAGCAGTACTTC. This sequence encodes CASSPRVAGESPEQYF.

The chain employs TRBV7-3 and TRBJ2-3; D gene unclear. Trimming took off 2 bases at V and 6 bases at J, with 15 bases between the two ends. CDR3 length: 15 residues. Germline values: CDR1 SGHTA, CDR2 FQGTGA. DNA for the CDR3: TGTGCCAGCAGCTTATCCCTCAGGATGTGTGATACGCAGTATTTT. Its protein is CASSLSLRMCDTQYF.

The count of this clonotype is one. The gene calls are TRBV3-1 and TRBJ1-1; D possibly corresponds to TRBD1 (5 bases). Trimming cost V 1 base and J 11 bases, with 14 bases left between them. This CDR3 has 13 residues. CDR1 and CDR2 from the germline V gene are LGHDT and YNNKEL (reference sequence). The DNA of the CDR3 is TGTGCCAGCAGCCAAGCTCAGGGTGTGAGCGCTTTCTTT. Protein sequence: CASSQAQGVSAFF.

The rearrangement uses TRBV5-4 and TRBJ2-1; TRBD2 agrees at 8 bases. With 4 bases clipped from V and 9 bases from J, the junction kept 6 bases outside the gene matches. The germline CDR1 and CDR2 sequences are SGHNT and YYREEE (reference sequence). The CDR3 consists of 13 residues. CDR3 DNA sequence: TGTGCCAGCAGCGGCGGGACTAGGGGTGAGCAGTTCTTC. It specifies CASSGGTRGEQFF.

The chain uses TRBV20-1 and TRBJ2-7; 8 bases agree with TRBD2. Unmatched junction bases numbered 8, after V lost 4 bases and J lost 3 bases. The length of the CDR3 is 14 residues. Germline V gene data show CDR1 as DFQATT and CDR2 as SNEGSKA (reference sequence). The DNA of the CDR3 is TGCAGTGCTAACCGAGCGGGGGAGGACTACGAGCAGTACTTC. Amino acids: CSANRAGEDYEQYF.

This sequence joins TRBV2 and TRBJ2-1, with D perhaps TRBD1 (5 bases). The length of the CDR3 is 12 residues. The germline V gene encodes CDR1 SNHLY and CDR2 FYNNEI. CDR3: CVSRGSGQEQFF. The CDR3 nucleotides are TGTGTCTCTAGGGGATCAGGGCAAGAGCAGTTCTTC.

The chain recombines TRBV27 with TRBJ2-5; 11 nucleotides agree with TRBD2. CDR3 length equals 14 residues. Germline values: CDR1 MNHEY, CDR2 SMNVEV (reference sequence). V trimming: 6 bases; J trimming: 7 bases; junction bases outside the gene matches: 7. The CDR3 DNA reads as TGTGCCAGCAGGGGGACTAGCGGAATTGGGACCCAGTACTTC. Translation: CASRGTSGIGTQYF.

This chain links TRBV27 with TRBJ1-1, with 7 bases identical to TRBD1. With V trimmed by 7 bases and J by 2 bases, 7 bases remained unmatched. The CDR3 extends over 14 amino acids. CDR1 MNHEY and CDR2 SMNVEV come from the germline V gene (reference sequence). The CDR3 DNA sequence: TGTGCCAGCACCTACTGGACAGGCAACACTGAAGCTTTCTTT. It is translated as CASTYWTGNTEAFF.

This chain joins TRBV20-1 and TRBJ2-7, with a possible D match to TRBD2 (5 bases). Germline V gene data show CDR1 as DFQATT and CDR2 as SNEGSKA (reference sequence). The CDR3 length is 14 residues. V lost 3 bases, J lost 0 bases, and 12 bases lay in between. Here the CDR3 DNA reads TGCAGTGCTAGTCGTCTAGCTTTCTCCTACGAGCAGTACTTC. Translated, it gives CSASRLAFSYEQYF.

The gene calls are TRBV9 and TRBJ1-6; TRBD1 aligns across 7 bases. The CDR3 is made up of 15 amino acids. V trimming: 0 bases; J trimming: 7 bases; junction bases outside the gene matches: 4. CDR1 and CDR2 from the germline V gene are SGDLS and YYNGEE. This chain's CDR3 is CASSVGAGGNSPLHF. In DNA, the CDR3 is TGTGCCAGCAGCGTAGGCGCAGGGGGAAATTCACCCCTCCACTTT.

The chain couples TRBV6-6 to TRBJ1-5; no clear D gene. This CDR3 has 14 amino acids. Germline V lookup: CDR1 MNHNY, CDR2 SVGAGI (reference sequence). V was trimmed by 0 bases and J by 5 bases, leaving 8 bases between them. CDR3 protein: CASSYSQPDQPQHF. As DNA, the CDR3 is TGTGCCAGCAGTTACTCCCAGCCCGATCAGCCCCAGCATTTT.

The chain is built from TRBV6-5 and TRBJ2-6; 7 nucleotides align to TRBD2. From germline, CDR1 is MNHEY and CDR2 SVGAGI. The CDR3 has 15 amino acids. Losses at the gene ends were 6 bases for V and 4 bases for J; bases not matched to a gene: 6. The CDR3 DNA reads as TGTGCCAGCAGCGCACTGACTAGCGGGGCCAACGTCCTGACTTTC. It encodes CASSALTSGANVLTF.

The genes are TRBV20-1 and TRBJ1-6; D gene uncertain. The V gene's germline CDR1 is DFQATT and CDR2 SNEGSKA (reference sequence). The CDR3 runs to 12 residues. The V end was cut by 1 base, the J end by 14 bases, with 12 bases between. The CDR3 region is CSARGRGWALHF. The CDR3 bases are TGCAGTGCTAGAGGGAGAGGGTGGGCCCTCCACTTT.

V gene TRBV30 combines with J gene TRBJ2-1; 12 bases align to TRBD2. Trimming took 1 base from V and 0 from J; bases not matched to a gene: 10. Per germline, CDR1 GTSNPN and CDR2 SVGIG (reference sequence). This CDR3 comprises 19 residues. The chain's CDR3 is CAWSGGTSGRLRSYNEQFF. The DNA for the CDR3 is TGTGCCTGGAGTGGGGGTACTAGCGGGAGGCTTCGCTCCTACAATGAGCAGTTCTTC.

The V and J genes are TRBV20-1 and TRBJ1-5, with D perhaps TRBD1 (6 bases). V gave up 6 bases and J gave up 3 bases, with 12 bases separating them. The CDR3 is 13 residues long. The germline V gene has CDR1 DFQATT and CDR2 SNEGSKA (reference sequence). The DNA of the CDR3 is TGCAGTGCCGCCCGGGACACCAATCAGCCCCAGCATTTT. It encodes CSAARDTNQPQHF.

The genes are TRBV6-2 or TRBV6-3 and TRBJ2-1; D remains unclear. V was shortened by 7 bases and J by 4 bases, with 11 bases between the two germline ends. In germline, CDR1 is MNHEY, CDR2 SVGEGT. This CDR3 spans 13 amino acids. The CDR3 DNA sequence: TGTGCCAGCACGGCTTGGGGTTACAATGAGCAGTTCTTC. Translation gives CASTAWGYNEQFF.

This rearrangement joins TRBV6-4 to TRBJ1-4, with TRBD1 matching over 10 bases. Germline V CDR1 and CDR2: MRHNA, SNTAGT. V lost 3 bases, J lost 6 bases, and 4 bases stayed unmatched. The CDR3 runs to 15 residues. In DNA form, the CDR3 reads TGTGCCAGCAGTGAGCACGGGACAGGGGATGAAAAACTGTTTTTT. Translated, it gives CASSEHGTGDEKLFF.

The chain combines TRBV7-2 with TRBJ2-1, with D perhaps being TRBD1 or TRBD2 (6 bases each). The CDR3 length is 19 residues. Trimming took off 4 bases at V and 1 base at J, with 23 bases between the two ends. Germline CDR1 and CDR2: SGHTA and FQGNSA. CDR3 protein: CASSSPPRRGGTSYNEQFF. The CDR3 DNA reads as TGTGCCAGCAGCTCACCCCCGAGACGAGGGGGGACGTCCTACAATGAGCAGTTCTTC.

This clonotype has a single count. The chain has TRBV29-1 and TRBJ1-1; 7 nucleotides match TRBD1. Losses at the gene ends were 0 bases for V and 1 base for J; bases not matched to a gene: 5. Germline V gene sequence: CDR1 SQVTM, CDR2 ANQGSEA. The CDR3 covers 15 residues. Here the CDR3 reads CSVEENRGRNTEAFF. CDR3 DNA sequence: TGCAGCGTTGAAGAAAACAGGGGCAGGAACACTGAAGCTTTCTTT.

This chain uses TRBV11-3 with TRBJ2-1; 13 bases match TRBD2. J gave up 8 bases and V 2 bases, and 6 bases lay outside the gene matches. Looked up from germline, CDR1 is SGHNT and CDR2 is YENEEA. The CDR3 runs to 16 residues. The CDR3 reads CASSLRLAGGFDEQFF. CDR3 DNA: TGTGCCAGCAGCTTACGACTAGCGGGGGGCTTCGATGAGCAGTTCTTC.